This record concerns one T cell receptor beta chain sequence. The sample carries other DNA sequences with the same CDR3. The length of the CDR3 is 12 residues. Germline V gives CDR1 MNHEY, CDR2 SMNVEV (reference sequence). Trimming cost V 2 bases and J 3 bases, with 5 bases left between them. This table comes from immunoSEQ multiplex PCR, and its TCRdb copy is limited to in-frame clones, with some not included. The table has 950,000 to 1,200,000 clones, 60% to 80% seen once. This entry comes from a study of shared clonotypes between healthy human individuals. In the study overall: Donors were a couple of women and a few men aged 18 to 49. Researchers assigned three CD4 naive, three CD4 memory, two CD8 naive and one CD8 memory plate to each donor.

Sequenced material: memory CD4+ T cells from PBMCs. Subset defined: CD45RA-negative fraction. This receptor was identified in a young man in good health. Some clones in this sample may be carry-over from other donors' samples. This chain links TRBV27 with TRBJ2-7, with D uncertain. CDR3 residues: CASSLGGYEQYF. Here the CDR3 DNA reads TGTGCCAGCAGTTTAGGTGGCTACGAGCAGTACTTC.